This TCR beta chain was sequenced during a study of PD-1 blockade in classical Hodgkin lymphoma. Study details: Nivolumab 3 mg/kg was given intravenously every 2 weeks.

Concerning this clone itself: No antigen is known for it.

The time point denotes: cycle 4 day 1 (C4D1), after 6 weeks of nivolumab. No patient escaped relapse after autologous stem cell transplantation, and brentuximab vedotin exposure varied. This CDR3 has 16 residues. Germline-derived CDR1 and CDR2 are MRHNA and SNTAGT. Trimming stripped 3 bases from V and 0 bases from J, with 12 bases between. Regarding the study as a whole: Baseline TCR diversity was reportedly lower in newly diagnosed patients than healthy donors. By C4D1, CD4+ diversity increased significantly, especially in complete responders. Prior to therapy, complete responders displayed diversity much like that of newly diagnosed patients.

The table came from immunoSEQ multiplex PCR; TCRdb's copy has only in-frame clones and leaves some out. In the table there are about 64,000 clones, under 95% of which are singletons. The sample here was peripheral blood mononuclear cells (PBMCs), taken before the fourth cycle of nivolumab. The TCR was taken from a human donor with classical Hodgkin lymphoma. This chain links TRBV6-4 with TRBJ2-1; D might be TRBD2 (5 bases). CDR3 residues: CASSESGINSYNEQFF. CDR3 nucleotide sequence: TGTGCCAGCAGTGAGTCGGGGATAAACTCCTACAATGAGCAGTTCTTC.